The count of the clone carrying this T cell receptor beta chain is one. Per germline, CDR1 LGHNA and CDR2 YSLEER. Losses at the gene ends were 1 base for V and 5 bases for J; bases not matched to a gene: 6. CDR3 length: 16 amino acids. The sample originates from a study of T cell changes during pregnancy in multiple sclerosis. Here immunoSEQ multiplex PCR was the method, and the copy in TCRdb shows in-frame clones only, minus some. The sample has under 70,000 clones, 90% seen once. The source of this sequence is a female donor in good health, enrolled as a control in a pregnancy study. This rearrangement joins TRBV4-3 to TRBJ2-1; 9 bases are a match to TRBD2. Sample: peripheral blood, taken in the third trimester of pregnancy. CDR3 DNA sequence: TGCGCCAGCAGCCAAGCACTCGCGGGGGGGGACAATGAGCAGTTCTTC. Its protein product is CASSQALAGGDNEQFF.